The rows below give T cell receptor beta chains drawn from one sample of a study of neoadjuvant anti-PD-1 for oral cavity cancer. Profiling relied on immunoSEQ multiplex PCR, and the TCRdb table lists in-frame clones only, not all of them. The sample holds around 15,000 clones, approximately 40% seen once. The input for sequencing was tumor tissue, taken after nivolumab (anti-PD-1) treatment. The receptors derive from a person aged 35 to 85 with oral cavity squamous cell carcinoma. Each CDR3 is given with its conserved first and last residue. The order of the fields is clone size, V gene, D gene, J gene, CDR3 DNA, CDR3 protein. A D gene is named only where the DNA matches it firmly. Size is omitted from some rows. Given values are once, few, many or a class for expanded clones.

clone size: -; V gene: TRBV7-9; D gene: TRBD1; J gene: TRBJ2-7; CDR3 DNA: TGTGCCAGCAGCTCCACACCGGGACAGGTATCCTACGAGCAGTACTTC; CDR3 protein: CASSSTPGQVSYEQYF
clone size: few; V gene: TRBV27; D gene: TRBD1; J gene: TRBJ2-7; CDR3 DNA: TGTGCCAGCAGTTTGCGTTGGGGACAGGGAGATCCCTACGAGCAGTACTTC; CDR3 protein: CASSLRWGQGDPYEQYF
clone size: -; V gene: TRBV30; D gene: -; J gene: TRBJ1-1; CDR3 DNA: TGTGCCTGGAGTGTGAGCGAGGAAATGAACACTGAAGCTTTCTTT; CDR3 protein: CAWSVSEEMNTEAFF
clone size: medium-sized; V gene: TRBV4-3; D gene: TRBD1; J gene: TRBJ2-7; CDR3 DNA: TGCGCCAGCAGCCACCGGACAGGGATGAACGAGCAGTACTTC; CDR3 protein: CASSHRTGMNEQYF
clone size: -; V gene: TRBV5-6; D gene: TRBD1; J gene: TRBJ1-4; CDR3 DNA: TGTGCCAGCAGCCGCCGGACAGGGAATGAAAAACTGTTTTTT; CDR3 protein: CASSRRTGNEKLFF
clone size: -; V gene: TRBV4-3; D gene: TRBD1; J gene: TRBJ2-7; CDR3 DNA: TGCGCCAGCAGCCAAGTAACAGGGGTCTACGAGCAGTACTTC; CDR3 protein: CASSQVTGVYEQYF
clone size: -; V gene: TRBV5-5; D gene: -; J gene: TRBJ2-7; CDR3 DNA: TGTGCCAGCAGCTTGGAGGGGACGGTAACTTACGAGCAGTACTTC; CDR3 protein: CASSLEGTVTYEQYF
clone size: -; V gene: TRBV10-2; D gene: -; J gene: TRBJ1-5; CDR3 DNA: TGCGCCAGCAGTGAGTCGATAGGAGGGGGAGTTATGACCCAGCATTTT; CDR3 protein: CASSESIGGGVMTQHF
clone size: -; V gene: TRBV6-5; D gene: -; J gene: TRBJ1-1; CDR3 DNA: TGTGCCAGCCACACGGGGGGTAGGGCCAACACTGAAGCTTTCTTT; CDR3 protein: CASHTGGRANTEAFF
clone size: few; V gene: TRBV5-1; D gene: -; J gene: TRBJ1-4; CDR3 DNA: TGCGCCAGCAGGCGGGGGGACACTAATGAAAAACTGTTTTTT; CDR3 protein: CASRRGDTNEKLFF
clone size: -; V gene: TRBV30; D gene: TRBD1; J gene: TRBJ1-6; CDR3 DNA: TGTGCCTGGATGGGGGACAGTCCTGTGTCACCCCTCCACTTT; CDR3 protein: CAWMGDSPVSPLHF
clone size: few; V gene: TRBV2; D gene: -; J gene: TRBJ1-1; CDR3 DNA: TGTGCCAGCAGTGAAGAGGGAACCGCTGAAGCTTTCTTT; CDR3 protein: CASSEEGTAEAFF
clone size: medium-sized; V gene: TRBV7-9; D gene: TRBD1; J gene: TRBJ2-2; CDR3 DNA: TGTGCCAGCAGATCTTCAGGGACAGGGCCTACCGGGGAGCTGTTTTTT; CDR3 protein: CASRSSGTGPTGELFF
clone size: -; V gene: TRBV2; D gene: -; J gene: TRBJ1-1; CDR3 DNA: TGTGCCAGCAGGAGGGTTAGGATCACTGAAGCTTTCTTT; CDR3 protein: CASRRVRITEAFF
clone size: -; V gene: TRBV7-9; D gene: -; J gene: TRBJ1-5; CDR3 DNA: TGTGCCAGCAGCTTAGGGGGGTCAAGCAATCAGCCCCAGCATTTT; CDR3 protein: CASSLGGSSNQPQHF
clone size: -; V gene: TRBV2; D gene: -; J gene: TRBJ1-5; CDR3 DNA: TGTGCCAGCAGATGGACAGTCAATCAGCCCCAGCATTTT; CDR3 protein: CASRWTVNQPQHF
clone size: -; V gene: TRBV5-8; D gene: TRBD2; J gene: TRBJ2-3; CDR3 DNA: TGTGCCAGCAGCTTGGGACTAGCGGTCACAGATACGCAGTATTTT; CDR3 protein: CASSLGLAVTDTQYF
clone size: few; V gene: TRBV18; D gene: TRBD2; J gene: TRBJ2-1; CDR3 DNA: TGTGCCAGCTCACCAACTAGCGGGGGGGTGAATGAGCAGTTCTTC; CDR3 protein: CASSPTSGGVNEQFF
clone size: -; V gene: TRBV10-3; D gene: -; J gene: TRBJ2-2; CDR3 DNA: TGTGCCATCAGTACTGTTCAGGGGTGGGGGAACACCGGGGAGCTGTTTTTT; CDR3 protein: CAISTVQGWGNTGELFF
clone size: -; V gene: TRBV6-6; D gene: TRBD2; J gene: TRBJ2-7; CDR3 DNA: TGTGCCAGCAGTTCGGCGAGCGGGGTCGACGAGCAGTACTTC; CDR3 protein: CASSSASGVDEQYF
clone size: few; V gene: TRBV30; D gene: -; J gene: TRBJ2-7; CDR3 DNA: TGTGCCTGGAGTGTACAGGCAGGCTCCTACGAGCAGTACTTC; CDR3 protein: CAWSVQAGSYEQYF
clone size: -; V gene: TRBV6-5; D gene: -; J gene: TRBJ2-2; CDR3 DNA: TGTGCCAGCAGTTACGGGGGGGCCGACACCGGGGAGCTGTTTTTT; CDR3 protein: CASSYGGADTGELFF
clone size: -; V gene: TRBV29-1; D gene: TRBD1; J gene: TRBJ2-7; CDR3 DNA: TGCAGCGTTGTAACCGGGACAGGACTTTACGAGCAGTACTTC; CDR3 protein: CSVVTGTGLYEQYF